The next 9 T cell receptor beta chains were all read from a single sample in a study of blood T cell repertoires in COVID-19 (dated by TCRdb to about 2020). Receptors were amplified or captured by the immunoSEQ multiplex PCR assay. The table was pulled from immuneACCESS by TCRdb, which kept in-frame rearrangements only. Such tables lose some clones; where checked, under half of the loss comes from unresolved V genes, and the rest has no known cause. The sample has about 230,000 clones on record, approximately 87% of them singletons. The top ten hold just over 2.5% of the sample. Sequenced: peripheral blood. The receptors here all came from a woman between 65 and 79 years old with active or convalescent COVID-19.

This clone was detected once. The rearrangement joins TRBV5-4 to TRBJ1-4; TRBD1 agrees at 7 bases. Per germline, CDR1 SGHNT and CDR2 YYREEE (reference sequence). The CDR3 length is 14 residues. V was clipped by 4 bases and J by 5 bases; unmatched bases: 5. The CDR3: CASSRDSRNEKLFF. The CDR3 region has the DNA TGTGCCAGCAGCCGGGACAGTCGAAATGAAAAACTGTTTTTT.

The chain carries TRBV6-5 and TRBJ2-1; maybe TRBD2 (6 bases). The V end was cut by 5 bases, the J end by 1 base, with 9 bases between. The CDR3 spans 14 residues. The germline CDR1 and CDR2 sequences are MNHEY and SVGAGI. CDR3 in amino acids: CASSRLVSYNEQFF. CDR3 DNA sequence: TGTGCCAGCAGTCGACTAGTTTCCTACAATGAGCAGTTCTTC.

The chain couples TRBV11-3 to TRBJ1-1; D is uncertain. V lost 3 bases and J lost 1, with 6 bases in between. The CDR3 has 13 residues. CDR1 and CDR2 (germline): SGHNT, YENEEA. The CDR3 nucleotides read TGTGCCAGCAGCTTCGCGTCGAACACTGAAGCTTTCTTT. Its translation is CASSFASNTEAFF.

The rearrangement links TRBV29-1 to TRBJ2-5, with D unresolved. Trimming stripped 4 bases from V and 1 base from J, with 4 bases between. The CDR3 loop spans 11 amino acids. The germline V gene encodes CDR1 SQVTM and CDR2 ANQGSEA. CDR3 region: CSVGSQETQYF. CDR3 nucleotide sequence: TGCAGCGTTGGGAGCCAAGAGACCCAGTACTTC. The full variable domain, rest sourced from reference TRBV29-1 and TRBJ2-5, is SAVISQKPSRDICQRGTSLTIQCQVDSQVTMMFWYRQQPGQSLTLIATANQGSEATYESGFVIDKFPISRPNLTFSTLTVSNMSPEDSSIYLCSVGSQETQYFGPGTRLLVL.

The chain combines TRBV19 with TRBJ1-1; D perhaps matches TRBD1 (5 bases). Per germline, CDR1 LNHDA and CDR2 SQIVND (reference sequence). CDR3 length: 13 amino acids. Between the trimmed V and J ends, which lost 6 bases and 9 bases, there was a span of 17 bases. The CDR3 loop is CASRELRTGQAFF. For the CDR3, the DNA is TGTGCCAGTAGGGAACTGCGAACAGGTCAAGCTTTCTTT.

The chain combines TRBV6-2 or TRBV6-3 with TRBJ2-7; 7 nucleotides line up with TRBD1. Germline loops: CDR1 MNHEY, CDR2 SVGEGT. V was pared by 4 bases and J by 2 bases, with 8 bases of the junction left unmatched. The length of the CDR3 is 15 residues. The CDR3: CASSSPRQGTYEQYF. The CDR3 DNA sequence: TGTGCCAGCAGTTCCCCTCGACAGGGAACCTACGAGCAGTACTTC.

V is TRBV6-2 or TRBV6-3 and J is TRBJ1-2; a weak D match, TRBD1 (6 bases). Germline V gene lookup returns CDR1 MNHEY and CDR2 SVGEGT. The V end was cut by 2 bases, the J end by 5 bases, with 18 bases between. This CDR3 is 16 amino acids long. CDR3 nucleotides: TGTGCCAGCAGTTACGCCACCCCGGACAGTCGATATGGCTACACCTTC. Translation gives CASSYATPDSRYGYTF.

The gene calls are TRBV3-1 (or the pseudogene TRBV3-2) and TRBJ1-1; no reliable D call. The CDR3 totals 14 residues. Germline CDR1 and CDR2: LGHDT and YNNKEL (reference sequence). Trimming took off 5 bases at V and 4 bases at J, with 14 bases between the two ends. The CDR3 loop reads CASSGVGGSTEAFF. In DNA, the CDR3 is TGTGCCAGCAGCGGGGTTGGTGGGAGCACTGAAGCTTTCTTT.

This clone was recorded only once. The J gene is TRBJ1-1, the V gene TRBV6-6; no firm D call. Germline-derived CDR1 and CDR2 are MNHNY and SVGAGI (reference sequence). The germline V and J ends were trimmed by 2 bases and 1 base, with 14 bases remaining between them. The CDR3 sequence is 16 residues long. CDR3 protein: CASSYGRWSGNTEAFF. The CDR3 DNA is TGTGCCAGCAGTTACGGGAGGTGGTCAGGGAACACTGAAGCTTTCTTT.